The clone carrying this T cell receptor (beta chain) appeared a few times. What it binds is not known. These data come from a study of identical twins. Each CDR3 protein gets one entry after TCRdb re-called the 5' RACE reads with MiXCR. The repertoire holds about 200,000 distinct CDR3 sequences, with about 10% as singletons. Study results and caveats: Memory repertoires showed no such pattern, whereas abundant cord blood beta clonotypes carried fewer insertions. Analyses of zero insertions could be partly confounded by invariant MAIT and iNKT cells.

CDR1 and CDR2 from the germline V gene are MNHEY and SMNVEV (reference sequence). The V segment lost 5 bases and the J segment 6 bases; nucleotides outside the gene matches: 15. The CDR3 has 17 residues. The sequenced sample consisted of memory T cells sorted from blood. The TCR sequence derives from a man aged 50 to 60 in good health. The chain links TRBV27 to TRBJ2-3, with 9 bases aligning to TRBD2. The CDR3 is CASSTLSGRRGWDTQYF. In DNA form, the CDR3 reads TGTGCCAGCAGTACCCTGAGCGGGAGGCGAGGATGGGATACGCAGTATTTT.